These T cell receptor beta chains were read from a single sample in a study of CD8 T cells in Susac syndrome. TCRdb redid the calling of the immunoSEQ multiplex PCR reads with MiXCR, one entry per CDR3 protein. The table records over 150,000 distinct CDR3 sequences, roughly 95% of them present only once. Sequencing input: CD4+ T cells from PBMCs. The receptors stem from a human donor with Susac syndrome. CDR3s include the opening cysteine and the closing phenylalanine or tryptophan. A D gene is named only where the DNA matches it firmly. Clone size, where shown, is once, few, many, or a class for clones that have expanded.

abundance: NA
v_gene: TRBV20-1
d_gene: NA
j_gene: TRBJ2-3
CDR3nt: TGCAGTGCTAGAGATAATTCCAGGGGCACAGATACGCAGTATTTT
CDR3aa: CSARDNSRGTDTQYF

abundance: NA
v_gene: TRBV4-2
d_gene: NA
j_gene: TRBJ1-1
CDR3nt: TGTGCCAGCAGCCGAGCCGAAGGACAAAGCGGCGTGAACACTGAAGCTTTCTTT
CDR3aa: CASSRAEGQSGVNTEAFF

abundance: once
v_gene: TRBV10-3
d_gene: TRBD2
j_gene: TRBJ2-2
CDR3nt: TGTGCCATCAGTGACCCTGTGCTAGCGGGAGACGCCGGGGAGCTGTTTTTT
CDR3aa: CAISDPVLAGDAGELFF

abundance: NA
v_gene: TRBV4-1
d_gene: TRBD1
j_gene: TRBJ1-1
CDR3nt: TGCGCCAGCAGCCAAGAGGGGACAGGGGCGAGTGAAGCTTTCTTT
CDR3aa: CASSQEGTGASEAFF

abundance: NA
v_gene: TRBV16
d_gene: NA
j_gene: TRBJ1-5
CDR3nt: TGTGCCAGCAGCCAACACGGCTCAAAGGGTCAGCCCCAGCATTTT
CDR3aa: CASSQHGSKGQPQHF

abundance: once
v_gene: TRBV30
d_gene: NA
j_gene: TRBJ1-2
CDR3nt: TGTGCCTGGCTCGCCGGGCCCGGCGGTGGCTACACCTTC
CDR3aa: CAWLAGPGGGYTF

abundance: NA
v_gene: TRBV15
d_gene: NA
j_gene: TRBJ2-7
CDR3nt: TGTGCCACCAGCAGAGCCTTAGGGGCCATCGAGCAGTACTTC
CDR3aa: CATSRALGAIEQYF

abundance: NA
v_gene: TRBV20-1
d_gene: NA
j_gene: TRBJ1-5
CDR3nt: TGCAGTGCTAGAGATAATCAGCCCCAGCATTTT
CDR3aa: CSARDNQPQHF

abundance: NA
v_gene: TRBV20-1
d_gene: NA
j_gene: TRBJ2-2
CDR3nt: TGCAGTGCTAGAGTCATGAACACCGGGGAGCTGTTTTTT
CDR3aa: CSARVMNTGELFF

abundance: NA
v_gene: TRBV4-3
d_gene: TRBD1
j_gene: TRBJ2-5
CDR3nt: TGCGCCAGCAGCCAAGGGTTCCGACAGGGGGCGGTCTCTTTACAAGAGACCCAGTACTTC
CDR3aa: CASSQGFRQGAVSLQETQYF